This is a list of T cell receptor beta chains from one sample in a study of T cells in Graves' hyperthyroidism and ophthalmopathy. TCRdb ran MiXCR on the multiplex PCR reads and lists one entry per CDR3 protein. The sample includes a few hundred thousand distinct CDR3 sequences, less than 25% of them seen just once. Sequencing was performed on blood. Source of these receptors: a young man with Graves' hyperthyroidism. Both conserved end residues are part of each CDR3.

cdr3_aa j_call v_call
CASSSDLGGSYEQYF TRBJ2-7 TRBV6-5
CASSDEGSHPANYGYTF TRBJ1-2 TRBV2
CASSPAGKNTEAFF TRBJ1-1 TRBV18
CASSTGDRAYGYTF TRBJ1-2 TRBV9
CASSPSGEGVTQYF TRBJ2-5 TRBV4-2
CASSEDRVWGNNQPQHF TRBJ1-5 TRBV2
CASSSGLAVNIKYF TRBJ2-4 TRBV6-2/TRBV6-3
CASSFRRPLPEAFF TRBJ1-1 TRBV28
CASSVMGGAGEETQYF TRBJ2-5 TRBV9
CSARDRPATSKNIQYF TRBJ2-4 TRBV20-1
CASSLSRTGSNQPQHF TRBJ1-5 TRBV27
CASSPSGTPIKGAEAFF TRBJ1-1 TRBV14
CASIATGGSYTEAFF TRBJ1-1 TRBV19
CSAGTGGSQPQHF TRBJ1-5 TRBV29-1
CAWSEITVNYGYTF TRBJ1-2 TRBV30
CASGLPVDTIYF TRBJ1-3 TRBV6-5
CASTLLGQGALYGYTF TRBJ1-2 TRBV6-1
CASGSGEQYF TRBJ2-7 TRBV28
CASSVTGRRDIQYF TRBJ2-4 TRBV6-1
CASSLFGGVDTEAFF TRBJ1-1 TRBV27
CASSESRGLDIPSYEQYF TRBJ2-7 TRBV2
CASSIGGILNTEAFF TRBJ1-1 TRBV19
CASSFDGGAPYGYTF TRBJ1-2 TRBV12-3/TRBV12-4
CASSLNPGDTETQYF TRBJ2-5 TRBV7-7
CAISPGGYTF TRBJ1-2 TRBV2
CASEGPQETQYF TRBJ2-5 TRBV6-1
CSASATGNYGYTF TRBJ1-2 TRBV20-1
CASSLQPGQIYGYTF TRBJ1-2 TRBV28
CASSVGAGTNQPQHF TRBJ1-5 TRBV2
CASPPSNTGELFF TRBJ2-2 TRBV28
CASSSTGEENTIYF TRBJ1-3 TRBV12-3/TRBV12-4
CASSLPETTEAFF TRBJ1-1 TRBV12-3/TRBV12-4
CSARGRPYEQYF TRBJ2-7 TRBV20-1
CSARDYIRNSPLHF TRBJ1-6 TRBV20-1
CASSSLTSGRFHEQYF TRBJ2-7 TRBV11-1
CASSVQGADYGYTF TRBJ1-2 TRBV9
CASRNTGGWMNTEAFF TRBJ1-1 TRBV28
CASSLVPWDGGKETQYF TRBJ2-5 TRBV5-1
CASSLSWRDTYEQYF TRBJ2-7 TRBV27
CASSHEPGETQYF TRBJ2-5 TRBV6-5
CASGSNRQGVGYGYTF TRBJ1-2 TRBV12-5
CASSSPNPGSQPQHF TRBJ1-5 TRBV28
CASSYWGPSNTEAFF TRBJ1-1 TRBV6-2/TRBV6-3
CSASGALGAGYGYTF TRBJ1-2 TRBV20-1
CASSIVGVGPKNIQYF TRBJ2-4 TRBV6-1
CATSETGGAAFYGYTF TRBJ1-2 TRBV24-1
CSAREVEAFF TRBJ1-1 TRBV20-1
CASSFSGNYEQYF TRBJ2-7 TRBV11-2
CASSLKPNTGELFF TRBJ2-2 TRBV12-3/TRBV12-4
CASSLAAGVNTEAFF TRBJ1-1 TRBV5-4
CASSFVAGVTYNEQFF TRBJ2-1 TRBV27
CASSTYRGQETQYF TRBJ2-5 TRBV27
CASGDTNTGELFF TRBJ2-2 TRBV12-3/TRBV12-4
CASSLSVTAGGDGYTF TRBJ1-2 TRBV27
CATKGASGLNQPQHF TRBJ1-5 TRBV6-1